This note documents a single T cell receptor (beta chain) sequence. Its antigen remains unidentified. No clone much larger than this one lies a single base away; base qualities are absent. The library was produced with the immunoSEQ multiplex PCR assay. A mixture of 60 forward primers for TCR Vbeta segments and 13 reverse primers for TCR Jbeta segments was used in the multiplex PCR. The CDR3 region of rearranged TCR beta genes was amplified from genomic DNA by a multiplex PCR assay. On the Illumina HiSeq System, the amplified TCR beta libraries were sequenced as 87-base-pair reads. Regarding the original processing steps: Across the roughly 700 repertoires, a later analysis counted 60 million to 90 million unique TCR beta chains, 9.5 million to 12 million of which were shared by at least two donors. To remove PCR and sequencing errors, raw reads were error-corrected and collapsed into unique sequences using a nearest-neighbor algorithm that merged closely related sequences. Alignment of CDR3 sequences to IMGT reference sequences was used to assign V, D and J gene segments. For a sequence to be retained, at least a six-nucleotide match to both a V gene segment and a J gene segment was required. Rearrangements were called productive when the CDR3 lacked stop codons and stayed in frame with V and J; all others were non-productive. CDR3 was defined by IMGT convention, running from the second conserved V-encoded cysteine to the conserved J-encoded phenylalanine. Sequences without an unambiguous match to a single V gene segment were excluded from the earlier analysis of 450 to 650 of the donors. In an earlier analysis of several hundred of the donors, a V segment was called functional when productive rearrangements were above 56.7%, and segregating when the standard deviation between donors exceeded 5%. To diagnose cytomegalovirus status from the catalog of TCR beta chain sequences, a statistical classification framework was built. A later analysis assigned V and J genes by comparing TCR nucleotide sequences with IMGT/GENE-DB human TR gene sequences. In a later analysis, CDR3 sequences and most-parsimonious VDJ recombination scenarios were assigned using the TCRdist pipeline. In a later analysis, every TCR beta chain was defined by the combination of its CDR3 amino acid sequence and its V-gene family, and reads without a unique V-gene family were dropped. In a later analysis, around 600 highly shared, low-generation-probability nucleotide sequences were removed to address suspected cross-contamination and a sequencing artifact. A later analysis calculated a clonal expansion index for each public chain from normalized within-repertoire ranks of inferred template counts. Generation probabilities in a later analysis came from a VDJ recombination model fitted to out-of-frame rearrangements, and those results were checked against IGoR. Hypergeometric tests were used in a later analysis to score TCR-TCR, TCR-HLA and TCR-CMV co-occurrence, with a repertoire-size bias correction applied to the TCR pairs. A later analysis estimated false discovery rates by permuting HLA or CMV assignments 20 times. In a later analysis, co-occurring TCRs were grouped with DBSCAN, and TCRdist sequence similarity was added when clustering was performed within HLA-allele-positive subsets. Co-occurrence clustering excluded repertoires with fewer than 30,000 or more than 120,000 public chains, plus five with anomalous nucleotide sharing. TCRdb's version of the immuneACCESS table is confined to in-frame rearrangements and falls short of the full clone set. An unresolved V gene accounts for under half of the shortfall where checked; the remainder is of unknown origin. V and J calls and clone size are as listed in that table; D and trimming were resolved from the DNA. The sample table holds more than 150,000 clones, of which less than 90% were seen once. In total, the top ten clones hold over 1.5% of the sample.

The entry originates in a study of cytomegalovirus exposure and HLA in healthy donors (dated by TCRdb to the late 2010s). Some background on the complete study: In an earlier analysis of 587 of the donors, about 270 Gb of sequence data and about 110 million unique TCR beta sequences from about 190 million T cells were reported. An early release that covered more than 550 HLA-typed donors contained approximately 300 gigabases of sequencing data and 65 million to 100 million unique TCR sequences. To predict cytomegalovirus infection status, the study combined high-throughput TCR immunosequencing, statistical association of individual TCRs with disease status, and machine learning. Along with the approximately 620-subject first cohort, a separate validation cohort of over a hundred different subjects was used. Genome-wide SNP genotypes for about three fifths of the roughly 670 donors were used in a later genetic analysis, which treated that subset as a discovery cohort. Donor age, sex, ethnicity and CMV serostatus were compiled together with the repertoire data. Using immunosequencing, the study profiled T cell repertoires from roughly 650 subjects and related those repertoires to cytomegalovirus serostatus. Rather than using new phenotypic data, the later analysis identified candidate immune exposures from TCR beta sequences and from how often those sequences occurred across donors. Roughly 5 DR-DQ haplotypes were handled as single units for association and clustering, since linkage in the cohort was strong. The study was designed to test whether signatures of past pathogen exposure could be identified by cataloging public T cell receptors. Among some 400 genotyped donors of the cohort, an average of around 240,000 unique TCR beta nucleotide sequences were sequenced per donor, roughly 18% of them non-productive. The genetic ancestry cluster associated with self-reported Caucasian donors included about four fifths of the 300 to 450 genotyped donors. Every discovery cohort repertoire had been produced on one sequencing platform. An earlier analysis of some 500 of the donors applied high-throughput TCR beta sequencing to assess whether each TCR beta V gene segment acted as functional or pseudogenic. To study patterns of TCR occurrence, a later analysis re-analyzed previously published TCR beta repertoires from around 670 donors and added high-resolution HLA genotyping. HLA typing covered class I and class II loci at four-digit resolution. Typing coverage differed by locus: A, B, C, DRB1 and DQB1 were typed in about 620-640 donors, DQA1 in 522, DPA1 in approximately 610, and DPB1 in just under 480.

The cohort comprised around 690 healthy bone marrow donors. All cohort members were sampled while nominally healthy, although unrecorded immune exposures were likely present. The donor tested CMV seronegative and was one of the 352 seronegative cohort members. Every donor gave a peripheral blood sample, and the peripheral blood mononuclear cells from that sample were used for TCR beta sequencing. The Qiagen DNeasy Blood Extraction Kit was used to extract genomic DNA from the blood cell samples. General findings and caveats noted by the study authors: According to a later analysis, most CMV-associated TCR beta chains appeared to be HLA-restricted, and the HLA associations seemed to be driven largely by CMV exposure. Specific HLA alleles were associated with 16,951 TCR beta sequences at a false discovery rate of 0.05 in a later analysis. Because HLA typing was missing for some donors at each locus, association tests included only the typed subset. Correlated functional status among segregating V segments might be attributable to linkage disequilibrium, but an unknown experimental factor could not be ruled out. According to a later analysis, parvovirus B19, influenza, CMV and Epstein-Barr virus appeared linked to several top co-occurrence clusters. A later analysis found that HLA-associated TCR beta chains were more clonally expanded and had lower generation probabilities than equally common non-associated chains. Presence/absence analyses assumed roughly uniform sequencing depth across donors, an assumption that may not hold. CMV serostatus was the only immune exposure information available for the cohort. When HLA alleles, especially DR and DQ, strongly co-occurred, attributing TCR associations to individual alleles was difficult. The cohort was sequenced for TCR beta chains only, and without alpha or paired-chain data the features that could be detected were limited. A later genetic analysis reported fewer N-insertions in productive TCRs among donors in an Asian-associated ancestry cluster than the roughly 670-donor mean. A group of highly shared sequence variants was considered likely to be a technical artifact of the sequencing pipeline. According to the authors, the approach could potentially be generalized to other disease states and immunological phenotypes. Because counts were too low, more than 15 rarely observed V segments, including chromosome 9 orphons, were left out of the earlier analysis of 587 of the donors. The classifier was reported to diagnose cytomegalovirus status with high specificity and sensitivity in both the original and validation cohorts. V-gene and J-gene trimming of TCR beta chains was associated with a missense DCLRE1C variant in a later genetic analysis, and the association was replicated in an independent cohort. Some IMGT-functional V segments, including TRBV6-2 and TRBV6-3, could not be distinguished by the 87-base-pair reads and were therefore excluded. In an earlier analysis of approximately 590 of the donors, most TCR beta V segments appeared in productive rearrangements about 87% or about 30% of the time, broadly matching IMGT annotations. The study listed 150 to 200 TCR beta chains as associated with cytomegalovirus. A few of the identified cytomegalovirus-associated TCR beta chains were confirmed in vitro to be specific for cytomegalovirus antigens. Most TCR sequences were seen in very few donors, while some public TCRs were found in many individuals. A later analysis found that TCR association rates varied across HLA loci, with DRB1 alleles showing the most associated TCRs and HLA-C alleles the fewest. A further reported finding was that TCR beta sequences accurately predicted the HLA-A and HLA-B alleles for most subjects in the first cohort.

Taken from the germline V gene (reference sequence), the CDR1 and CDR2 loops are SGHKS and YYEKEE. At the junction V is shortened by 4 bases and J by 1 base; bases outside the gene matches: 2. CDR3 length: 15 amino acids, cysteine to phenylalanine. Solely the CDR3 DNA is kept, with 45 bases framed from the first base. The TCR was taken from a man aged 50 to 60 in good health and CMV-seronegative. Sample: PBMCs. The sequence joins TRBV5-5 to TRBJ1-5, and 10 junction bases match TRBD1. The CDR3: CASSRDRGSNQPQHF. The DNA sequence is as follows: TGTGCCAGCAGCCGGGACAGGGGAAGCAATCAGCCCCAGCATTTT.